This entry concerns a single TCR beta chain. Its matching antigen is unknown. Investigators divided CD4+ cells into CD45RA+ naive and CD45RA-negative memory subsets. Germline assignment: CDR1 SGHRS and CDR2 YFSETQ. V shed 0 bases, J shed 5 bases, and the junction held 5 bases outside the gene matches. This CDR3 is 15 amino acids long. Sequenced by immunoSEQ multiplex PCR; TCRdb stores in-frame clones only, minus some. The top ten hold about 0.13% of the sample, which has some 2,400,000 clones, nearly 97% seen once. These data originate in a study of shared clonotypes between healthy human individuals. Across the study: Donors consisted of a couple of women and a few men between 18 and 49. Study-wide results and limits: In this cohort, only blood was sampled, and tissue repertoires likely differ.

The clonotype originates from a man aged 18-30 years in good health. J is TRBJ2-5 and V is TRBV5-1; TRBD2 agrees at 9 bases. The sequenced material came from naive CD4+ T cells sorted from blood. Subset of the sample: CD45RA+ positively selected. CDR3 amino acids: CASSLDAGGPETQYF. The DNA of the CDR3 is TGCGCCAGCAGCTTGGACGCGGGGGGGCCGGAGACCCAGTACTTC.